This TCR beta chain was recovered during a study of blood T cell repertoires in COVID-19. At the level of the study: PBMCs, B-cell-depleted T cells, or T cells were the source of the cDNA or gDNA that made up the material.

The CDR3 is made up of 13 amino acids. V was cut by 4 bases and J by 10 bases, with 11 bases left in between. The germline V gene has CDR1 SEHNR and CDR2 FQNEAQ (reference sequence). Method: immunoSEQ multiplex PCR; TCRdb's copy keeps in-frame clones and lacks some. This table has about 250,000 clones, 80% to 90% appearing once. The sample holds a few counts of this clone. V gene TRBV7-9 combines with J gene TRBJ1-6, with a tentative D call TRBD1 (6 bases). This clonotype was sampled from a woman aged 25 to 39 who had recovered from COVID-19. Specimen: PBMCs or T cells enriched from blood (not recorded which). Here the CDR3 DNA reads TGTGCCAGCAGCTCCGCAGGGGTCTCACCCCTCCACTTT. Translating it yields CASSSAGVSPLHF. The full variable domain, completed using reference TRBV7-9 and TRBJ1-6, is DTGVSQNPRHKITKRGQNVTFRCDPISEHNRLYWYRQTLGQGPEFLTYFQNEAQLEKSRLLSDRFSAERPKGSFSTLEIQRTEQGDSAMYLCASSSAGVSPLHFGNGTRLTVT.